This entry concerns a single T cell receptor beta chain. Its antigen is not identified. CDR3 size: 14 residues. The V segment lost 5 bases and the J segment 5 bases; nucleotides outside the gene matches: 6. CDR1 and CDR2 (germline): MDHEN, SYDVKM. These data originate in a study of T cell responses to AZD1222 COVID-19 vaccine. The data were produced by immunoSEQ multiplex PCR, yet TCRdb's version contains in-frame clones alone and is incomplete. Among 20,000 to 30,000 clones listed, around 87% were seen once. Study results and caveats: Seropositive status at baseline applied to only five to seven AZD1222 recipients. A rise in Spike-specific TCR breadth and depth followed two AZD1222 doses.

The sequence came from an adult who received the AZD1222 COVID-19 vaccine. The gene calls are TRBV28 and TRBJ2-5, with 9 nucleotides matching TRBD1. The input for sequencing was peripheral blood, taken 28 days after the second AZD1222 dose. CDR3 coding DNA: TGTGCCAGCAGTAACAGGGGGCTGGGGGAGACCCAGTACTTC. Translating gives CASSNRGLGETQYF.